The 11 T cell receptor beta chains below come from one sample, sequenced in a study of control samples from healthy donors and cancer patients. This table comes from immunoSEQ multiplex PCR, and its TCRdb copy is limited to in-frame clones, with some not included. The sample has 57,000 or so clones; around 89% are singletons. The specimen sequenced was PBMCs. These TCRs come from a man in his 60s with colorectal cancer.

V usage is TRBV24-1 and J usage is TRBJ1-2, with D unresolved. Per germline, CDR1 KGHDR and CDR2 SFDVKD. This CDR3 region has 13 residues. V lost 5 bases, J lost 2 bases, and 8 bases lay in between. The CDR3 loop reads CATSVSRNYGYTF. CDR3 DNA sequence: TGTGCCACCAGTGTGTCCAGGAACTATGGCTACACCTTC.

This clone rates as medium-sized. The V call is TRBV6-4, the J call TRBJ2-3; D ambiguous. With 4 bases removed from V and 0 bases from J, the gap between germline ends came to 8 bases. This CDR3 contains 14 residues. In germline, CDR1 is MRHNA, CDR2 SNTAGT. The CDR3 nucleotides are TGTGCCAGCAGTGCTAAGGGAAGCACAGATACGCAGTATTTT. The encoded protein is CASSAKGSTDTQYF.

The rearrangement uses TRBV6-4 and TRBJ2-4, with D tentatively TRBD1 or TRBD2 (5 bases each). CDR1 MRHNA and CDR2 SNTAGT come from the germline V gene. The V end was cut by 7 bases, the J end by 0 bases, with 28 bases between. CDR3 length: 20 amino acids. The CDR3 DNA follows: TGTGCCAGCATCCCCGACGGGGCAGGCCTCCCCGGGATAGCCAAAAACATTCAGTACTTC. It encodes CASIPDGAGLPGIAKNIQYF.

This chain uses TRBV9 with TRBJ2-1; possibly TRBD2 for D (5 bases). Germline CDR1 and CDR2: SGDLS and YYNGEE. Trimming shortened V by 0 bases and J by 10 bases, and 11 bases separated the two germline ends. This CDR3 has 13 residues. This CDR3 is CASSVVERGEQFF. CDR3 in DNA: TGTGCCAGCAGCGTAGTAGAACGGGGAGAGCAGTTCTTC. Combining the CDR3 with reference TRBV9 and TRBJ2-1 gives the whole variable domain DSGVTQTPKHLITATGQRVTLRCSPRSGDLSVYWYQQSLDQGLQFLIQYYNGEERAKGNILERFSAQQFPDLHSELNLSSLELGDSALYFCASSVVERGEQFFGPGTRLTVL.

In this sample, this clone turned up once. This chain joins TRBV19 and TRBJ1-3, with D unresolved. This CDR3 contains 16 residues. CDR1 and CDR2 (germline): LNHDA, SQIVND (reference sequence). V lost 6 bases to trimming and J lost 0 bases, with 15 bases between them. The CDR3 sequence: CASRSLGISSGNTIYF. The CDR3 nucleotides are TGTGCCAGTAGGTCCCTGGGGATCAGCTCTGGAAACACCATATATTTT.

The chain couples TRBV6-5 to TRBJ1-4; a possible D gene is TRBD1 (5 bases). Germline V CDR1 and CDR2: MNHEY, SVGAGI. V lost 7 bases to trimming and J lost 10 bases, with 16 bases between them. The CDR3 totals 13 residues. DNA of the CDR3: TGTGCCAGCAATCACGCGGGGGATGGAAAACTGTTTTTT. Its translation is CASNHAGDGKLFF.

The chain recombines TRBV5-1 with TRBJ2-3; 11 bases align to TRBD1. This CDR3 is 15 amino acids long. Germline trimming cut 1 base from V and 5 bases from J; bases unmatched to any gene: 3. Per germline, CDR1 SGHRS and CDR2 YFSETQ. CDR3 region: CASSLWTGGLDTQYF. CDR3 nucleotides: TGCGCCAGCAGCTTGTGGACAGGGGGCCTAGATACGCAGTATTTT.

For the CDR3, the DNA is TGTGCCAGAAGCCAATGGGACAGAACCTACGAGCAGTACTTC. Amino acid sequence: CARSQWDRTYEQYF. V gene TRBV5-3 combines with J gene TRBJ2-7; TRBD1 aligns across 7 bases. TRBV5-3 is noted as an ORF with a role that remains uncertain. V lost 4 bases and J lost 2; bases outside the gene matches: 6. The CDR3 has 14 amino acids.

In DNA, the CDR3 is TGTGCCAGCAGCTCCCGGGGACGAGACACTGAAGCTTTCTTT. Translating it yields CASSSRGRDTEAFF. V usage is TRBV11-1 and J usage is TRBJ1-1, with D possibly TRBD1 on 5 matching bases. The CDR3 spans 14 residues. Germline V gene sequence: CDR1 SGHAT, CDR2 FQDESV (reference sequence). Trimming took 4 bases from V and 3 from J, leaving 12 bases between them.

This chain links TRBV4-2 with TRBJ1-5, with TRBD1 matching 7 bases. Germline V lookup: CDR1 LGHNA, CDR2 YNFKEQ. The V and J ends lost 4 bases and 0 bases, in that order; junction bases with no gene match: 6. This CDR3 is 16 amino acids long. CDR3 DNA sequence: TGTGCCAGCAGCCCACAGGGGACGAGTAGCAATCAGCCCCAGCATTTT. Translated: CASSPQGTSSNQPQHF.

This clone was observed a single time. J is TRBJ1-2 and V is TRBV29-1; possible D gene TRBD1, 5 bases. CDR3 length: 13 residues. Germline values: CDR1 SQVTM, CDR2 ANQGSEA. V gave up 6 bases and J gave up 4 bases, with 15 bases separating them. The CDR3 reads CSVTTGTRYGYTF. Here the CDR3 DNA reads TGCAGCGTAACTACCGGGACCCGCTATGGCTACACCTTC.